This record covers a single TCR beta chain. This clone was detected once. The antigen it recognizes is unknown. No much larger clone is present one base from it, and per-base qualities are unavailable. The collaborating institutions used their own protocols to collect whole blood in K2EDTA tubes. Collaborator samples were shipped for TCRbeta analysis as frozen whole blood, isolated PBMCs, or DNA extracted from either sample type. This entry is derived from a study of blood T cell repertoires in COVID-19 (dated by TCRdb to 2019 to 2021). As for the study more broadly: The collaborator samples originated in the United States, Italy and Spain and spanned the acute and convalescent phases of COVID-19. Sample metadata almost always included a de-identified subject ID, COVID-19 status, age in years and sex. The prospective study material was composed of cDNA or gDNA derived from T cells, B-cell-depleted T cells, or PBMCs. The repertoires were released in a freely available public database intended as a resource for research on the immune response to SARS-CoV-2. HLA class I and class II types, where available, came from metadata supplied by the sample provider rather than from assay-based typing. The dataset comprised deeply sampled blood TCRbeta repertoires from subjects exposed to, actively infected with, or recovered from COVID-19. The samples were drawn from the first 160 participants of the ongoing ImmuneRACE study and from 1,254 subjects provided by 6 global collaborators.

Study-level results and caveats: How much clinical and demographic metadata was included differed by source and by participant, and the metadata was provided uncurated.

The immunoSEQ Assay, a bias-controlled multiplex PCR, was used to amplify TCRbeta CDR3 regions from genomic DNA. The paper's processing steps were these. The number of nucleated cells in each sample was estimated by amplification of reference gene primers within the assay. To quantify the absolute abundance of each unique TCRbeta CDR3 rearrangement, sequence reads were collapsed and filtered. For each sample, productive Simpson clonality was calculated by taking the square root of Simpson's diversity index across productive rearrangements. Not all clones reach the TCRdb copy of this immuneACCESS table, which keeps in-frame sequences only. Checked studies attribute under half of the gap to unresolved V genes and leave the rest unexplained. That table furnishes V, J and clone size, whereas the DNA furnished D and trimming. Recorded for this sample are about 70,000 clones; around 87% of them occurred a single time. The top ten clonotypes cover 12% of the sample.

CDR3 length: 11 amino acids, cysteine to phenylalanine. Just CDR3 DNA is preserved here, 33 bases in frame from base 1. Ends trimmed: V by 10 bases, J by 9 bases; bases unmatched to a gene: 4. CDR1 LNHDA and CDR2 SQIVND were looked up in the germline V gene (reference sequence). The receptor's source is a human donor in a cohort sampled during active COVID-19. The receptor chain draws on TRBV19 and TRBJ2-4, with 9 central nucleotides matching TRBD1. Sequenced sample: peripheral blood. Here the CDR3 is given as CATRQGGIQYF. DNA sequence: TGTGCCACCCGACAGGGGGGCATTCAGTACTTC.